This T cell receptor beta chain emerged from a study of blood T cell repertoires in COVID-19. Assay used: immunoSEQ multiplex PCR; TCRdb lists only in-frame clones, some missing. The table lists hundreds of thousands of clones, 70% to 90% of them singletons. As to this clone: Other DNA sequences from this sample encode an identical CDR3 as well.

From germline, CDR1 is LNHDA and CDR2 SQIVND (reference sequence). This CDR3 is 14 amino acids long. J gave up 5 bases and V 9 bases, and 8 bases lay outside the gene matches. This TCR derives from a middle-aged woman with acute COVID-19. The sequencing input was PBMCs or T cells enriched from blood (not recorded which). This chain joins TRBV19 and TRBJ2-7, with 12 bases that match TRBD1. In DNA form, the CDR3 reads TGTGCCAGCGGCCCGGGACAGGGGGCCCACGAGCAGTACTTC. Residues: CASGPGQGAHEQYF.